What follows is one TCR beta chain and its context. These data are taken from a study of blood T cell repertoires in COVID-19. The V end was cut by 7 bases, the J end by 4 bases, with 17 bases between. The germline gives CDR1 SGHNT, CDR2 YYREEE (reference sequence). The length of the CDR3 is 14 residues. Profiling relied on immunoSEQ multiplex PCR, and the TCRdb table lists in-frame clones only, not all of them. The sample includes about 220,000 clones, about four fifths of them seen just once. The gene calls are TRBV5-4 and TRBJ1-1, with D unclear. The sample was PBMCs or T cells enriched from blood (not recorded which). The TCR was taken from a woman between 45 and 60 years old who had been exposed to COVID-19. The CDR3 DNA follows: TGTGCCAGCTGGCGGTTCTCTATGCGCACTGAAGCTTTCTTT. Protein sequence: CASWRFSMRTEAFF.